These T cell receptor beta chains were read from a single sample in a study of cytomegalovirus exposure and HLA in healthy donors. Assay: immunoSEQ multiplex PCR; the TCRdb copy retains only in-frame clones and omits some. The top ten clones hold roughly 18% of a sample with 35,000 to 40,000 clones, over 65% of them seen once. Sequenced: PBMCs. The receptor source for this set is a man aged 50-59 years in good health and CMV-seropositive. The CDR3 runs from the conserved cysteine through the conserved F or W. D genes are given only for firm matches. Only part of the rows carry a size: once, few, many, or a class if the clone is expanded.

d_call: -; j_call: TRBJ1-3; clone_size: -; v_call: TRBV9; cdr3_aa: CASSVGQSGNTIYF; cdr3_nt: TGTGCCAGCAGCGTAGGACAGTCTGGAAACACCATATATTTT
d_call: TRBD1; j_call: TRBJ2-3; clone_size: medium-sized; v_call: TRBV6-5; cdr3_aa: CASSYSTGGADTQYF; cdr3_nt: TGTGCCAGCAGTTACTCGACAGGGGGCGCAGATACGCAGTATTTT
d_call: -; j_call: TRBJ2-5; clone_size: -; v_call: TRBV7-9; cdr3_aa: CASSLWSGEETQYF; cdr3_nt: TGTGCCAGCAGCTTATGGTCGGGAGAAGAGACCCAGTACTTC
d_call: TRBD1; j_call: TRBJ1-5; clone_size: -; v_call: TRBV18; cdr3_aa: CASSPDRGGNQPQHF; cdr3_nt: TGTGCCAGCTCTCCGGACAGGGGCGGGAATCAGCCCCAGCATTTT
d_call: -; j_call: TRBJ2-7; clone_size: -; v_call: TRBV7-2; cdr3_aa: CASSLEGGGAYEQYF; cdr3_nt: TGTGCCAGCAGCTTAGAAGGTGGCGGGGCCTACGAGCAGTACTTC
d_call: TRBD1; j_call: TRBJ2-7; clone_size: -; v_call: TRBV7-9; cdr3_aa: CASSPDRTYEQYF; cdr3_nt: TGTGCCAGCAGCCCGGACAGGACTTACGAGCAGTACTTC
d_call: -; j_call: TRBJ2-2; clone_size: -; v_call: TRBV12-5; cdr3_aa: CASGLNYGELFF; cdr3_nt: TGTGCTAGTGGGCTGAACTACGGGGAGCTGTTTTTT
d_call: -; j_call: TRBJ2-3; clone_size: -; v_call: TRBV29-1; cdr3_aa: CSVRWTEVTDTQYF; cdr3_nt: TGCAGCGTTCGCTGGACAGAAGTCACAGATACGCAGTATTTT
d_call: TRBD1; j_call: TRBJ2-2; clone_size: once; v_call: TRBV10-3; cdr3_aa: CASLQGPNTGELFF; cdr3_nt: TGTGCCAGTCTACAGGGGCCGAACACCGGGGAGCTGTTTTTT
d_call: -; j_call: TRBJ2-7; clone_size: -; v_call: TRBV4-3; cdr3_aa: CASSQDIPGGGNSYEQYF; cdr3_nt: TGCGCCAGCAGCCAAGATATACCGGGGGGCGGGAACTCCTACGAGCAGTACTTC
d_call: TRBD1; j_call: TRBJ1-2; clone_size: -; v_call: TRBV7-2; cdr3_aa: CASSLRQGDGYTF; cdr3_nt: TGTGCCAGCAGCTTAAGACAGGGGGATGGCTACACCTTC
d_call: -; j_call: TRBJ2-5; clone_size: -; v_call: TRBV5-4; cdr3_aa: CASSLGGQETQYF; cdr3_nt: TGTGCCAGCAGCTTGGGAGGTCAAGAGACCCAGTACTTC
d_call: TRBD2; j_call: TRBJ2-3; clone_size: few; v_call: TRBV7-8; cdr3_aa: CASSLVSGGANTQYF; cdr3_nt: TGTGCCAGCAGCTTAGTCAGCGGGGGGGCCAACACGCAGTATTTT
d_call: -; j_call: TRBJ1-2; clone_size: -; v_call: TRBV6-5; cdr3_aa: CASRDIAGYGYTF; cdr3_nt: TGTGCCAGCAGGGATATTGCGGGCTATGGCTACACCTTC
d_call: -; j_call: TRBJ2-1; clone_size: -; v_call: TRBV7-2; cdr3_aa: CASSPGSNEQFF; cdr3_nt: TGTGCCAGCAGCCCGGGGAGTAATGAGCAGTTCTTC
d_call: TRBD1; j_call: TRBJ1-1; clone_size: few; v_call: TRBV6-5; cdr3_aa: CASSTRGPDTEAFF; cdr3_nt: TGTGCCAGCAGTACCAGGGGGCCGGACACTGAAGCTTTCTTT
d_call: TRBD1; j_call: TRBJ1-1; clone_size: -; v_call: TRBV7-2; cdr3_aa: CASSFTGALITEAFF; cdr3_nt: TGTGCCAGCAGCTTCACAGGGGCTTTGATCACTGAAGCTTTCTTT
d_call: TRBD1; j_call: TRBJ1-6; clone_size: -; v_call: TRBV6-4; cdr3_aa: CASSAEAGTGNSPLHF; cdr3_nt: TGTGCCAGCAGTGCCGAAGCCGGGACAGGGAATTCACCCCTCCACTTT
d_call: -; j_call: TRBJ1-1; clone_size: once; v_call: TRBV4-3; cdr3_aa: CASSQRATGNTEAFF; cdr3_nt: TGCGCCAGCAGCCAGAGGGCCACGGGAAACACTGAAGCTTTCTTT
d_call: TRBD2; j_call: TRBJ2-3; clone_size: -; v_call: TRBV5-4; cdr3_aa: CASSLAGRGIYTDTQYF; cdr3_nt: TGTGCCAGCAGCTTGGCGGGGCGGGGGATATACACAGATACGCAGTATTTT
d_call: -; j_call: TRBJ2-5; clone_size: -; v_call: TRBV13; cdr3_aa: CASSLGGGQQETQYF; cdr3_nt: TGTGCCAGCAGCTTAGGCGGGGGACAGCAAGAGACCCAGTACTTC
d_call: -; j_call: TRBJ2-5; clone_size: -; v_call: TRBV4-3; cdr3_aa: CASSQGEGQIFQETQYF; cdr3_nt: TGCGCCAGCAGCCAAGGGGAAGGACAGATCTTCCAAGAGACCCAGTACTTC